A single sample gave rise to the 28 T cell receptor beta chains below, sequenced in a study of blood T cell repertoires in COVID-19. Clones were sequenced by immunoSEQ multiplex PCR, and TCRdb holds only the in-frame ones, with some missing. The sample lists around 380,000 clones, roughly 86% seen once, with roughly 1.1% in the top ten. The specimen was peripheral blood. Receptors originate from a human donor with acute or convalescent COVID-19. The donor label of this sample is uncertain.

In this sample, this clone turned up a few times. Distinct nucleotide sequences in the sample also encode this CDR3. The chain employs TRBV5-4 and TRBJ2-7; possible D gene TRBD2, 5 bases. Per germline, CDR1 SGHNT and CDR2 YYREEE (reference sequence). CDR3 length: 15 residues. V was pared by 4 bases and J by 0 bases, with 14 bases between. The CDR3 loop reads CASSGGVGSSYEQYF. The CDR3 coding sequence is TGTGCCAGCAGCGGTGGGGTGGGGAGCTCCTACGAGCAGTACTTC.

The chain has TRBV12-5 and TRBJ1-1; 8 bases line up with TRBD1. Germline loops: CDR1 LGHNT, CDR2 FRNRAP. The trim removed 4 bases at V and 4 bases at J, leaving 2 bases unmatched. The CDR3 spans 13 residues. CDR3: CASGSTGGTEAFF. DNA of the CDR3: TGTGCTAGTGGTTCCACAGGGGGCACTGAAGCTTTCTTT.

The rearrangement links TRBV28 to TRBJ1-1, with 7 bases aligning to TRBD1. Germline V CDR1 and CDR2: MDHEN, SYDVKM. Trimming at V came to 5 bases and at J to 7 bases, leaving 4 bases not matched to a gene. This CDR3 has 12 residues. CDR3 region: CASSLRGIEAFF. The CDR3 DNA is TGTGCCAGCAGTCTCAGGGGGATTGAAGCTTTCTTT.

The genes are TRBV15 and TRBJ1-6; TRBD1 might be the D (6 bases). Germline CDR1 and CDR2: LNHNV and YYDKDF (reference sequence). The germline V and J ends were trimmed by 6 bases and 7 bases, with 13 bases remaining between them. The CDR3 loop spans 14 amino acids. The CDR3 nucleotides are TGTGCCACCAGTAACAGGGAGTTCAATTCACCCCTCCACTTT. Encoded protein: CATSNREFNSPLHF. The full variable domain, its missing parts supplied by reference TRBV15 and TRBJ1-6, is DAMVIQNPRYQVTQFGKPVTLSCSQTLNHNVMYWYQQKSSQAPKLLFHYYDKDFNNEADTPDNFQSRRPNTSFCFLDIRSPGLGDTAMYLCATSNREFNSPLHFGNGTRLTVT.

The chain combines TRBV5-1 with TRBJ2-7; unclear D gene. Germline assignment: CDR1 SGHRS and CDR2 YFSETQ. The CDR3 covers 14 residues. Between the trimmed V and J ends, which lost 0 bases and 2 bases, there was a span of 9 bases. CDR3: CASSLDRPPYEQYF. The CDR3 DNA sequence: TGCGCCAGCAGCTTGGACAGACCCCCCTACGAGCAGTACTTC.

The chain couples TRBV12-3 or TRBV12-4 to TRBJ1-2, with D unclear. The ends were cut back, 5 bases at V and 4 bases at J, with 11 bases in the middle. This CDR3 region has 13 residues. The CDR3 coding sequence is TGTGCCAGCAGTCCAACGACTGTCTATGGCTACACCTTC. Its protein is CASSPTTVYGYTF.

This sequence joins TRBV9 and TRBJ1-4; TRBD1 agrees at 7 bases. CDR1 is SGDLS and CDR2 is YYNGEE in the germline V gene. This CDR3 is built from 15 residues. After removal of 4 bases from V and 10 bases from J, the junction contained 13 bases not matched to a gene. The CDR3 sequence is CASSPQYTTGVKLFF. The CDR3 nucleotides read TGTGCCAGCAGCCCCCAATACACAACAGGGGTAAAACTGTTTTTT. Full variable domain (missing parts from reference TRBV9 and TRBJ1-4): DSGVTQTPKHLITATGQRVTLRCSPRSGDLSVYWYQQSLDQGLQFLIQYYNGEERAKGNILERFSAQQFPDLHSELNLSSLELGDSALYFCASSPQYTTGVKLFFGSGTQLSVL.

The chain joins TRBV4-2 to TRBJ2-1; D uncertain. Trimming shortened V by 0 bases and J by 1 base, and 10 bases separated the two germline ends. The CDR3 loop spans 16 amino acids. CDR1 and CDR2 from the germline V gene are LGHNA and YNFKEQ. In DNA form, the CDR3 reads TGTGCCAGCAGCCAAGATAGTAGCTGGTCCTACAATGAGCAGTTCTTC. It encodes CASSQDSSWSYNEQFF.

The rearrangement uses TRBV29-1 and TRBJ1-1, with TRBD1 as a possible D gene (5 bases). CDR1 and CDR2 (germline): SQVTM, ANQGSEA. CDR3 length equals 13 residues. Trimming removed 6 bases from V and 3 bases from J, with 14 bases in between. CDR3 sequence: CSVRRQSDTEAFF. Written as DNA, the CDR3 is TGCAGCGTGAGACGACAGAGCGACACTGAAGCTTTCTTT. Full variable domain (outside the CDR3, taken from reference TRBV29-1 and TRBJ1-1): SAVISQKPSRDICQRGTSLTIQCQVDSQVTMMFWYRQQPGQSLTLIATANQGSEATYESGFVIDKFPISRPNLTFSTLTVSNMSPEDSSIYLCSVRRQSDTEAFFGQGTRLTVV.

The J gene is TRBJ1-4, the V gene TRBV5-8, with a tentative D call TRBD1 (5 bases). CDR3 length: 16 residues. V was cut by 1 base and J by 3 bases, with 13 bases left in between. In germline, CDR1 is SGHTS, CDR2 YDEGEE. The CDR3 protein is CASSLNGAGANEKLFF. As DNA, the CDR3 is TGTGCCAGCAGCTTGAATGGGGCTGGGGCTAATGAAAAACTGTTTTTT.

The chain recombines TRBV6-4 with TRBJ1-2; 8 nucleotides line up with TRBD1. The V segment lost 3 bases and the J segment 5 bases; nucleotides outside the gene matches: 5. Looked up from germline, CDR1 is MRHNA and CDR2 is SNTAGT. This CDR3 comprises 14 residues. The chain's CDR3 is CASSEQGGPYGYTF. For the CDR3, the DNA is TGTGCCAGCAGTGAACAGGGGGGCCCTTATGGCTACACCTTC.

The genes are TRBV6-5 and TRBJ2-4, with 8 nucleotides matching TRBD1. Losses at the gene ends were 0 bases for V and 7 bases for J; bases not matched to a gene: 2. From germline, CDR1 is MNHEY and CDR2 SVGAGI. The CDR3 is made up of 14 amino acids. The CDR3 nucleotides are TGTGCCAGCAGTTACTCGAACAGGGGGAACATTCAGTACTTC. Its translation: CASSYSNRGNIQYF.

The rearrangement uses TRBV6-5 and TRBJ2-7; D not resolved. Germline V gene lookup returns CDR1 MNHEY and CDR2 SVGAGI. Trimming shortened V by 7 bases and J by 1 base, and 11 bases separated the two germline ends. This CDR3 is 13 amino acids long. CDR3 sequence: CASNPGRSYEQYF. For the CDR3, the DNA is TGTGCCAGCAACCCCGGCAGGTCCTACGAGCAGTACTTC.

This clone is a singleton in its sample. The chain has TRBV12-3 or TRBV12-4 and TRBJ1-1; 11 bases align to TRBD1. With 4 bases clipped from V and 10 bases from J, the junction kept 5 bases outside the gene matches. CDR3 length equals 13 residues. CDR3 loop: CASSSRTGGPAFF. For the CDR3, the DNA is TGTGCCAGCAGTTCTCGGACAGGGGGCCCAGCTTTCTTT.

The chain links TRBV11-2 to TRBJ2-5, with TRBD2 as a possible D gene (6 bases). Germline assignment: CDR1 SGHAT and CDR2 FQNNGV. This CDR3 comprises 16 residues. Trimming left V 1 base short and J 4 bases short, with 16 bases between. The CDR3 reads CASSLASRGLGETQYF. The CDR3 region has the DNA TGTGCCAGCAGCTTAGCGTCGCGGGGTCTCGGAGAGACCCAGTACTTC.

This clone has just a few counts. The CDR3 sequence is CASSHPQGAGNTIYF. CDR3 coding DNA: TGTGCCAGCAGTCATCCGCAGGGCGCTGGAAACACCATATATTTT. The chain employs TRBV6-5 and TRBJ1-3, with a weak D call TRBD1 (5 bases). Germline CDR1 is MNHEY and CDR2 is SVGAGI. V lost 5 bases and J lost 2, with 13 bases in between. The CDR3 spans 15 residues.

About this clone: This sample also contains other DNA sequences that code for the same CDR3. J is TRBJ1-2 and V is TRBV5-1, with D maybe TRBD1 (6 bases). CDR1 and CDR2 from the germline V gene are SGHRS and YFSETQ. V dropped 1 base and J dropped 6 bases, with 7 bases sitting between them. The CDR3 consists of 12 residues. For the CDR3, the DNA is TGCGCCAGCAGCTTGCAGGGGAATGGCTACACCTTC. This encodes CASSLQGNGYTF.

J is TRBJ1-2 and V is TRBV28; D call uncertain. The V and J ends lost 2 bases and 2 bases respectively, with 12 bases between them. This CDR3 is built from 15 residues. Germline V CDR1 and CDR2: MDHEN, SYDVKM. The CDR3 bases are TGTGCCAGCAGTTTAGTGGCGACTCACAACTATGGCTACACCTTC. The encoded protein is CASSLVATHNYGYTF.

V usage is TRBV2 and J usage is TRBJ1-6; 7 bases fit TRBD1. In germline, CDR1 is SNHLY, CDR2 FYNNEI. CDR3 length equals 15 residues. Trimming cost V 3 bases and J 5 bases; bases outside gene matches: 4. DNA of the CDR3: TGTGCCAGCAGTGAGTGGGGGACAGATAATTCACCCCTCCACTTT. This translates into CASSEWGTDNSPLHF.

CDR3 nucleotides: TGCGCCAGCAGCTCGGGACAGGGCGCAGATACGCAGTATTTT. It encodes CASSSGQGADTQYF. The rearrangement joins TRBV5-1 to TRBJ2-3, with 9 nucleotides matching TRBD1. Germline CDR1 SGHRS, CDR2 YFSETQ. This CDR3 region has 14 residues. Germline trimming cut 3 bases from V and 4 bases from J; bases unmatched to any gene: 3. Variable domain in full (rest from reference TRBV5-1 and TRBJ2-3): KAGVTQTPRYLIKTRGQQVTLSCSPISGHRSVSWYQQTPGQGLQFLFEYFSETQRNKGNFPGRFSGRQFSNSRSEMNVSTLELGDSALYLCASSSGQGADTQYFGPGTRLTVL.

V is TRBV18 and J is TRBJ2-2; D call uncertain. V dropped 0 bases and J dropped 5 bases, with 13 bases sitting between them. Germline V CDR1 and CDR2: KGHSH, LQKENI. The CDR3 covers 16 residues. Here the CDR3 reads CASSPPMRLITGELFF. CDR3 DNA: TGTGCCAGCTCACCACCGATGCGGCTGATTACCGGGGAGCTGTTTTTT.

The table lists this clone with many counts. V and J are TRBV18 and TRBJ2-7; weak D call: TRBD1 (6 bases). The germline V gene has CDR1 KGHSH and CDR2 LQKENI. The CDR3 loop spans 16 amino acids. Trimming left V 6 bases short and J 1 base short, with 19 bases between. The CDR3 spells CASSQLRTASSYEQYF. The CDR3 nucleotides read TGTGCCAGCTCTCAGTTACGGACAGCTTCATCCTACGAGCAGTACTTC.

This sequence joins TRBV28 and TRBJ2-5; 11 bases map to TRBD1. The CDR3 runs 14 residues. Germline V lookup: CDR1 MDHEN, CDR2 SYDVKM. V shed 5 bases, J shed 4 bases, and the junction held 3 bases outside the gene matches. As DNA, the CDR3 is TGTGCCAGCAGTGGGACAGGGGGTCTAGAGACCCAGTACTTC. Protein: CASSGTGGLETQYF. The full variable domain, with the rest looked up from reference TRBV28 and TRBJ2-5, is DVKVTQSSRYLVKRTGEKVFLECVQDMDHENMFWYRQDPGLGLRLIYFSYDVKMKEKGDIPEGYSVSREKKERFSLILESASTNQTSMYLCASSGTGGLETQYFGPGTRLLVL.

Many counts were recorded for this clone. The chain recombines TRBV19 with TRBJ1-1; 7 bases agree with TRBD1. Germline-derived CDR1 and CDR2 are LNHDA and SQIVND (reference sequence). J gave up 1 base and V 7 bases, and 12 bases lay outside the gene matches. The CDR3 is made up of 16 amino acids. CDR3 sequence reads: CASKLRGQGSNTEAFF. The DNA for the CDR3 is TGTGCCAGTAAGCTTAGGGGGCAGGGATCGAACACTGAAGCTTTCTTT.

The J gene is TRBJ2-3, the V gene TRBV7-2; 11 bases line up with TRBD2. V dropped 5 bases and J dropped 2; count of bases not matched to a gene: 3. The CDR3 is 15 residues long. Germline CDR1 is SGHTA and CDR2 is FQGNSA. This CDR3 is CASSRTSGPTDTQYF. CDR3 DNA: TGTGCCAGCAGCCGGACTAGCGGGCCCACAGATACGCAGTATTTT.

The chain links TRBV27 to TRBJ1-3; 7 bases align to TRBD1. Per germline, CDR1 MNHEY and CDR2 SMNVEV (reference sequence). V dropped 5 bases and J dropped 4; count of bases not matched to a gene: 5. The CDR3 extends over 14 amino acids. CDR3 sequence: CASSKGASGNTIYF. The DNA of the CDR3 is TGTGCCAGCAGTAAGGGGGCGTCCGGAAACACCATATATTTT.

The chain is built from TRBV11-2 and TRBJ1-1, with 8 bases matching TRBD1. Germline V CDR1 and CDR2: SGHAT, FQNNGV. The J segment lost 1 base and the V segment lost 3 bases, leaving 7 bases of the junction unmatched. CDR3 length: 16 residues. CDR3 coding DNA: TGTGCCAGCAGCTTTTGGCAGGGGGCTAGGAACACTGAAGCTTTCTTT. Translation gives CASSFWQGARNTEAFF. The full variable domain, with the rest looked up from reference TRBV11-2 and TRBJ1-1, is EAGVAQSPRYKIIEKRQSVAFWCNPISGHATLYWYQQILGQGPKLLIQFQNNGVVDDSQLPKDRFSAERLKGVDSTLKIQPAKLEDSAVYLCASSFWQGARNTEAFFGQGTRLTVV.

This chain connects TRBV5-4 to TRBJ2-5; TRBD1 aligns across 8 bases. Germline V lookup: CDR1 SGHNT, CDR2 YYREEE (reference sequence). This CDR3 is 14 amino acids long. V shed 5 bases, J shed 2 bases, and the junction held 5 bases outside the gene matches. CDR3 bases: TGTGCCAGCAGGAGACAGGGGATACAAGAGACCCAGTACTTC. Translating gives CASRRQGIQETQYF.